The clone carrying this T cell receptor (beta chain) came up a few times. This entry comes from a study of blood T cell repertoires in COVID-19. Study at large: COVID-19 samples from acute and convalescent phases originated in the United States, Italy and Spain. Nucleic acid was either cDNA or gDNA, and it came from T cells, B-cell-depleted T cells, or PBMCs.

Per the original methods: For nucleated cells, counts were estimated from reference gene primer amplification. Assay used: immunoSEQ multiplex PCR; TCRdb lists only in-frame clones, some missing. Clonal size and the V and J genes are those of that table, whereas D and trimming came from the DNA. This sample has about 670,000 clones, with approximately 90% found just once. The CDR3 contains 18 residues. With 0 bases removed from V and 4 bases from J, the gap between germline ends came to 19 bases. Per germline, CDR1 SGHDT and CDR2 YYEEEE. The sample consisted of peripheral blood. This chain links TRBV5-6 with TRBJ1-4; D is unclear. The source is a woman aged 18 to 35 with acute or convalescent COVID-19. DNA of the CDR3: TGTGCCAGCAGCTTGGGGTCCAGATCCCACACCTTTAATGAAAAACTGTTTTTT. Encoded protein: CASSLGSRSHTFNEKLFF.